This TCR beta chain was sequenced for a study of OX40 agonist ivuxolimab in advanced cancers. Across the study: With ivuxolimab, an agonistic anti-OX40 (CD134) antibody, patients were treated.

To note about this clone: Its cognate antigen is unknown.

Study-wide points: The average count of expanded clones was higher among CD8+ T cells than among CD4+.

The repertoire was sequenced with immunoSEQ multiplex PCR; TCRdb's copy has only in-frame clones and lacks some. This table holds 63,000 or so clones, approximately 81% found once. CDR1 and CDR2 from the germline V gene are SGHDT and YYEEEE. Trimming left V 7 bases short and J 5 bases short, with 18 bases between. The CDR3 contains 14 residues. This specimen was CD4+ or CD8+ T cells sorted from blood, taken in a trial of the OX40 agonist ivuxolimab. This clonotype originated in an adult with an advanced solid tumor such as melanoma, head and neck, liver or kidney cancer. The V call is TRBV5-6, the J call TRBJ2-5; TRBD1 is a possible D gene (6 bases). CDR3: CASSKDRRVETQYF. CDR3 nucleotide sequence: TGTGCCAGCTCCAAAGACAGGCGGGTCGAGACCCAGTACTTC.